What follows are 26 T cell receptor beta chains derived from one specimen sequenced in a study of blood T cell repertoires in COVID-19 (dated by TCRdb to 2018 to 2021). The library was prepared using the immunoSEQ multiplex PCR assay. TCRdb re-hosts the immuneACCESS table, in-frame sequences only. Its copies lack some clones; in the studies checked, an unresolved V gene accounts for under half of them, and the cause for the rest is not known. For this sample the table gives around 200,000 clones, of which around 90% were detected only once. The top ten clonotypes cover over 1% of the sample. Sequencing used PBMCs or T cells enriched from blood (not recorded which). The receptors were sampled from a man younger than 45 who had recovered from COVID-19.

This sequence joins TRBV30 and TRBJ2-7; 8 nucleotides line up with TRBD1. This CDR3 is built from 17 residues. Germline trimming cut 3 bases from V and 0 bases from J; bases unmatched to any gene: 13. Germline V gene sequence: CDR1 GTSNPN, CDR2 SVGIG (reference sequence). The CDR3 DNA reads TGTGCCTGGAGGAATCGCCCGGGACAGGACACCTCCTACGAGCAGTACTTC. Its translation is CAWRNRPGQDTSYEQYF.

V gene TRBV27 combines with J gene TRBJ2-7; 12 bases line up with TRBD2. The germline V gene encodes CDR1 MNHEY and CDR2 SMNVEV (reference sequence). V was clipped by 6 bases and J by 3 bases; unmatched bases: 0. This CDR3 region has 13 residues. This CDR3 reads CASRTSGSYEQYF. As DNA, the CDR3 is TGTGCCAGCAGGACTAGCGGGAGCTACGAGCAGTACTTC.

CDR3 region: CASSADTGKQETQYF. The CDR3 nucleotides are TGTGCCAGCAGCGCAGATACAGGGAAGCAAGAGACCCAGTACTTC. The chain combines TRBV9 with TRBJ2-5, with D perhaps TRBD1 (6 bases). Looked up from germline, CDR1 is SGDLS and CDR2 is YYNGEE. The ends were cut back, 3 bases at V and 2 bases at J, with 14 bases in the middle. The CDR3 has 15 residues.

The chain joins TRBV7-2 to TRBJ2-3; 8 bases align to TRBD2. The germline CDR1 and CDR2 sequences are SGHTA and FQGNSA. This CDR3 comprises 18 residues. Trimming cost V 2 bases and J 2 bases; bases outside gene matches: 12. DNA of the CDR3: TGTGCCAGCAGCTTACTCCGAAGCGGGAGAGGGAACACAGATACGCAGTATTTT. Its translation: CASSLLRSGRGNTDTQYF.

The chain joins TRBV6-2 or TRBV6-3 to TRBJ2-1, with 10 bases aligning to TRBD2. Germline CDR1 MNHEY, CDR2 SVGEGT. The V and J ends lost 7 bases and 7 bases, in that order; junction bases with no gene match: 19. CDR3 length: 18 residues. As DNA, the CDR3 is TGTGCCAGCACCCCACTGGGGCTAGCGGGAGTTTGGGTGAATGAGCAGTTCTTC. Encoded protein: CASTPLGLAGVWVNEQFF.

The J gene is TRBJ2-1, the V gene TRBV6-5, with D perhaps TRBD1 (6 bases). Trimming stripped 5 bases from V and 9 bases from J, with 14 bases between. This CDR3 spans 13 amino acids. CDR1 and CDR2 (germline): MNHEY, SVGAGI. This CDR3 reads CASSMQGRGEQFF. Written as DNA, the CDR3 is TGTGCCAGCAGTATGCAGGGGCGTGGTGAGCAGTTCTTC.

V usage is TRBV5-4 and J usage is TRBJ1-3; TRBD1 agrees at 9 bases. The V and J ends lost 3 bases and 0 bases, in that order; junction bases with no gene match: 4. CDR1 and CDR2 (germline): SGHNT, YYREEE (reference sequence). This CDR3 region has 16 residues. The DNA for the CDR3 is TGTGCCAGCAGCTCCGGGACAGGGAACTCTGGAAACACCATATATTTT. It translates to CASSSGTGNSGNTIYF. Variable domain in full (rest from reference TRBV5-4 and TRBJ1-3): ETGVTQSPTHLIKTRGQQVTLRCSSQSGHNTVSWYQQALGQGPQFIFQYYREEENGRGNFPPRFSGLQFPNYSSELNVNALELDDSALYLCASSSGTGNSGNTIYFGEGSWLTVV.

The chain combines TRBV23-1 with TRBJ2-2, with a tentative D call TRBD1 (6 bases). TRBV23-1 is placed among ORFs of uncertain function. Trimming removed 4 bases from V and 5 bases from J, with 20 bases in between. This CDR3 is built from 17 residues. The CDR3: CASSPESRDTFTGELFF. The CDR3 nucleotides are TGCGCCAGCAGTCCAGAGTCTCGGGACACATTTACCGGGGAGCTGTTTTTT.

This sequence joins TRBV6-5 and TRBJ2-7; the match to TRBD1 covers 8 bases. V lost 3 bases and J lost 2; bases outside the gene matches: 3. CDR1 is MNHEY, CDR2 SVGAGI, per germline. CDR3 length: 14 residues. The CDR3 protein is CASSYGTGAYEQYF. The CDR3 bases are TGTGCCAGCAGTTATGGGACAGGAGCCTACGAGCAGTACTTC.

The sample holds a few counts of this clone. This rearrangement joins TRBV10-1 to TRBJ2-7, with D possibly matching TRBD2 (5 bases). CDR3 size: 13 residues. V was trimmed by 0 bases and J by 3 bases, leaving 6 bases between them. The germline gives CDR1 WNHNN, CDR2 SYGVQD (reference sequence). This CDR3 reads CASSESGGYEQYF. CDR3 bases: TGCGCCAGCAGTGAGTCTGGAGGCTACGAGCAGTACTTC.

The chain couples TRBV4-3 to TRBJ2-7; TRBD1 matches at 9 bases. This CDR3 is 13 amino acids long. Germline V CDR1 and CDR2: LGHNA, YSLEER. Trimming took 4 bases from V and 3 from J; bases not matched to a gene: 1. The CDR3 protein is CASSLGQGYEQYF. The CDR3 DNA reads as TGCGCCAGCAGCCTGGGACAGGGCTACGAGCAGTACTTC.

The chain carries TRBV29-1 and TRBJ2-5; 10 bases fit TRBD1. CDR3 length: 13 amino acids. In germline, CDR1 is SQVTM, CDR2 ANQGSEA. The V segment lost 3 bases and the J segment 5 bases; nucleotides outside the gene matches: 3. This CDR3 is CSVETGGTETQYF. For the CDR3, the DNA is TGCAGCGTTGAGACAGGGGGCACGGAGACCCAGTACTTC.

The gene calls are TRBV28 and TRBJ2-2; TRBD1 agrees at 8 bases. The CDR3 sequence is 15 residues long. Germline CDR1 and CDR2: MDHEN and SYDVKM. V dropped 4 bases and J dropped 5; count of bases not matched to a gene: 6. The DNA for the CDR3 is TGTGCCAGCAGTTGGCCAGGGGGCGCGACCGGGGAGCTGTTTTTT. Translation: CASSWPGGATGELFF. Looking up the rest from reference TRBV28 and TRBJ2-2 gives the full variable domain: DVKVTQSSRYLVKRTGEKVFLECVQDMDHENMFWYRQDPGLGLRLIYFSYDVKMKEKGDIPEGYSVSREKKERFSLILESASTNQTSMYLCASSWPGGATGELFFGEGSRLTVL.

The rearrangement uses TRBV5-1 and TRBJ1-5; 7 nucleotides match TRBD1. The CDR3 has 16 residues. The trim removed 0 bases at V and 2 bases at J, leaving 5 bases unmatched. Germline CDR1 SGHRS, CDR2 YFSETQ. The CDR3 DNA reads TGCGCCAGCAGCTTGGGAGGGGGCAATGGCAATCAGCCCCAGCATTTT. Translated, it gives CASSLGGGNGNQPQHF.

This chain connects TRBV30 to TRBJ1-4; TRBD1 might be the D (5 bases). The ends were cut back, 4 bases at V and 0 bases at J, with 12 bases in the middle. CDR3 length equals 15 residues. Germline CDR1 is GTSNPN and CDR2 is SVGIG (reference sequence). CDR3 coding DNA: TGTGCCTGGACCGGCAGGGAGGCAACTAATGAAAAACTGTTTTTT. It codes for CAWTGREATNEKLFF. The full variable domain, rest sourced from reference TRBV30 and TRBJ1-4, is SQTIHQWPATLVQPVGSPLSLECTVEGTSNPNLYWYRQAAGRGLQLLFYSVGIGQISSEVPQNLSASRPQDRQFILSSKKLLLSDSGFYLCAWTGREATNEKLFFGSGTQLSVL.

V and J are TRBV9 and TRBJ1-5, with 12 bases fitting TRBD1. With V trimmed by 3 bases and J by 2 bases, 3 bases remained unmatched. The CDR3 runs to 16 residues. Germline CDR1 and CDR2: SGDLS and YYNGEE. The CDR3 DNA follows: TGTGCCAGCAGCGGGGACAGGGGGCCTGGCAATCAGCCCCAGCATTTT. Protein product: CASSGDRGPGNQPQHF.

The chain recombines TRBV2 with TRBJ1-1, with D perhaps TRBD1 (5 bases). This CDR3 comprises 14 residues. The V and J ends lost 1 base and 6 bases respectively, with 12 bases between them. Germline V gene data show CDR1 as SNHLY and CDR2 as FYNNEI. The CDR3 sequence: CASSEVLGGSEAFF. Here the CDR3 DNA reads TGTGCCAGCAGTGAAGTTCTCGGGGGGTCTGAAGCTTTCTTT.

The chain employs TRBV28 and TRBJ2-1; 12 positions match TRBD2. The J segment lost 13 bases and the V segment lost 4 bases, leaving 8 bases of the junction unmatched. This CDR3 is built from 14 residues. CDR1 MDHEN and CDR2 SYDVKM come from the germline V gene. DNA of the CDR3: TGTGCCAGCAGTTCCAGACTAGCGGGAGTGATACAGTTCTTC. Protein sequence: CASSSRLAGVIQFF.

The V gene is TRBV3-1 (or the pseudogene TRBV3-2), the J gene TRBJ2-1; 10 bases align to TRBD2. V trimming: 4 bases; J trimming: 7 bases; junction bases outside the gene matches: 7. This CDR3 has 15 amino acids. The germline V gene has CDR1 LGHDT and CDR2 YNNKEL (reference sequence). The CDR3 here is CASSLGLAGVNEQFF. The DNA for the CDR3 is TGTGCCAGCAGCCTGGGGCTAGCGGGAGTTAATGAGCAGTTCTTC.

This clone was seen just once. V gene TRBV7-9 combines with J gene TRBJ2-2; perhaps TRBD1 as D (6 bases). In germline, CDR1 is SEHNR, CDR2 FQNEAQ (reference sequence). The CDR3 is made up of 15 amino acids. V lost 4 bases and J lost 3, with 12 bases in between. Here the CDR3 DNA reads TGTGCCAGCAGCTCCGCCACAGGGTACACCGGGGAGCTGTTTTTT. It specifies CASSSATGYTGELFF.

On this clone: The identical CDR3 is also encoded by other nucleotide sequences in the sample. The CDR3 here is CASSPSGTSTDTQYF. The CDR3 DNA follows: TGTGCCAGCTCACCTAGCGGGACCAGCACAGATACGCAGTATTTT. The chain uses TRBV18 and TRBJ2-3, with TRBD2 matching 8 bases. The CDR3 is made up of 15 amino acids. Germline loops: CDR1 KGHSH, CDR2 LQKENI. V lost 3 bases, J lost 0 bases, and 2 bases stayed unmatched.

The chain uses TRBV2 and TRBJ1-2; 7 bases are a match to TRBD1. The germline gives CDR1 SNHLY, CDR2 FYNNEI. The ends lost 5 bases at V and 5 bases at J; junction bases unmatched: 14. The CDR3 runs to 16 residues. The CDR3 nucleotides read TGTGCCAGCAGTCCCCGGCTTGCACAGGGGTCATATGGCTACACCTTC. Translation: CASSPRLAQGSYGYTF.

This clone was observed a handful of times. The chain carries TRBV5-4 and TRBJ2-3, with D perhaps matching TRBD2 (5 bases). Trimming took 4 bases from V and 1 from J, leaving 16 bases between them. In germline, CDR1 is SGHNT, CDR2 YYREEE (reference sequence). The CDR3 has 16 residues. The CDR3 spells CASSPFEGEGTDTQYF. CDR3 nucleotide sequence: TGTGCCAGCAGCCCATTTGAGGGCGAAGGCACAGATACGCAGTATTTT.

The chain is built from TRBV2 and TRBJ2-1; perhaps TRBD2 as D (6 bases). The CDR3 is 15 amino acids. From germline, CDR1 is SNHLY and CDR2 FYNNEI. The V gene lost 6 bases and the J gene lost 1 base, with 13 bases spanning the gap. As DNA, the CDR3 is TGTGCCAGCAGAGCAACTAGCCAATCCTACAATGAGCAGTTCTTC. Its translation is CASRATSQSYNEQFF.

The genes are TRBV5-8 and TRBJ1-4, with unresolved D. The ends were cut back, 4 bases at V and 6 bases at J, with 13 bases in the middle. This CDR3 comprises 14 residues. Germline-derived CDR1 and CDR2 are SGHTS and YDEGEE. The CDR3 loop is CASSGPGNHEKLFF. In DNA, the CDR3 is TGTGCCAGCAGCGGTCCCGGGAATCATGAAAAACTGTTTTTT.

V and J are TRBV5-8 and TRBJ2-7; tentatively, D is TRBD2 (6 bases). This CDR3 region has 15 residues. The V gene lost 3 bases and the J gene lost 2 bases, with 15 bases spanning the gap. CDR1 is SGHTS and CDR2 is YDEGEE in the germline V gene. The CDR3 protein is CASSSWRGVTYEQYF. CDR3 nucleotide sequence: TGTGCCAGCAGCTCCTGGAGGGGCGTCACCTACGAGCAGTACTTC.